Presented here are 17 T cell receptor beta chains from one specimen sequenced in a study of blood T cell repertoires in COVID-19. Data came from immunoSEQ multiplex PCR; TCRdb stores just in-frame clones and leaves some out. This sample has 150,000 or so clones, with 81% found just once. Sequenced sample: PBMCs or T cells enriched from blood (not recorded which). These receptors were collected from a woman between 40 and 55 years old with acute COVID-19.

The chain uses TRBV9 and TRBJ2-7, with 8 bases that match TRBD2. The junction had 15 bases not matched to a gene; V was cut back by 0 bases and J by 7 bases. The germline gives CDR1 SGDLS, CDR2 YYNGEE. This CDR3 is built from 17 residues. As DNA, the CDR3 is TGTGCCAGCAGCGTAGCCTTTGGCCCGGGAGGGCCGCGGGAGCAGTACTTC. It yields the protein CASSVAFGPGGPREQYF. Full variable domain (remainder filled in from reference TRBV9 and TRBJ2-7): DSGVTQTPKHLITATGQRVTLRCSPRSGDLSVYWYQQSLDQGLQFLIQYYNGEERAKGNILERFSAQQFPDLHSELNLSSLELGDSALYFCASSVAFGPGGPREQYFGPGTRLTVT.

The rearrangement uses TRBV28 and TRBJ1-2; possible D gene TRBD1, 5 bases. V lost 3 bases, J lost 4 bases, and 21 bases lay in between. The CDR3 has 17 amino acids. The germline gives CDR1 MDHEN, CDR2 SYDVKM. CDR3 bases: TGTGCCAGCAGTTTCCCCCCGAGTCTACCCCAGGGCTATGGCTACACCTTC. Protein: CASSFPPSLPQGYGYTF.

A remark on this clone: Likely a read error: the CDR3 ends without its conserved phenylalanine or tryptophan. The DNA is left out, because the CDR3 cannot be placed on it with certainty; the CDR3 is given as TCRdb lists it. The rearrangement joins TRBV12-3 or TRBV12-4 to TRBJ2-7; the DNA was not compared with TRBD2, the D call given in the table. The CDR3 adds up to 8 amino acids, both ends counted. This CDR3 reads CASSFGRL.

The chain uses TRBV7-9 and TRBJ2-1, with 7 bases aligning to TRBD1. Germline lookup yields CDR1 SEHNR and CDR2 FQNEAQ (reference sequence). Losses at the gene ends were 6 bases for V and 4 bases for J; bases not matched to a gene: 12. The CDR3 totals 16 residues. The CDR3 DNA reads TGTGCCAGCAGGCCGACAGGGCCCCACGCATACAATGAGCAGTTCTTC. Its translation: CASRPTGPHAYNEQFF.

The chain couples TRBV7-9 to TRBJ1-4, with D perhaps matching TRBD1 (6 bases). Germline V lookup: CDR1 SEHNR, CDR2 FQNEAQ (reference sequence). The V end lost 5 bases, the J end lost 0 bases, and 13 bases lay between the germline ends. CDR3 length equals 16 residues. The CDR3 sequence: CASSPRGGATNEKLFF. CDR3 in DNA: TGTGCCAGCAGCCCTAGGGGGGGGGCAACTAATGAAAAACTGTTTTTT.

This chain uses TRBV21-1 with TRBJ2-3; the tabulated D call, TRBD2, remains unverified against the DNA. TRBV21-1 is a pseudogene. This CDR3 spans 13 amino acids. Here the CDR3 reads CASGRVYTDTQYF. The CDR3 coding sequence is TGTGCCTCCGGGCGGGTATACACAGATACGCAGTATTTT.

The CDR3 loop is CASSLDSYYNEQFF. The CDR3 nucleotides are TGTGCCAGCAGCTTAGACAGTTATTACAATGAGCAGTTCTTC. V and J are TRBV11-3 and TRBJ2-1; D not certain. Germline V gene data show CDR1 as SGHNT and CDR2 as YENEEA. V shed 0 bases and J shed 4 bases, with 7 bases lying between them. The CDR3 covers 14 residues.

The V and J genes are TRBV19 and TRBJ1-5; 8 bases map to TRBD1. V lost 3 bases to trimming and J lost 0 bases; unmatched junction nucleotides: 13. Germline V gene data show CDR1 as LNHDA and CDR2 as SQIVND (reference sequence). There are 19 residues in the CDR3. This chain's CDR3 is CASSISRGQASNSNQPQHF. The CDR3 bases are TGTGCCAGTAGTATCAGTAGGGGACAGGCAAGTAATAGCAATCAGCCCCAGCATTTT.

The chain links TRBV6-5 to TRBJ1-2; TRBD1 agrees at 7 bases. V was pared by 10 bases and J by 2 bases, with 4 bases of the junction left unmatched. The germline V gene has CDR1 MNHEY and CDR2 SVGAGI. The CDR3 has 12 amino acids. The CDR3, as DNA: TGTGCCACAATGACAGGGAACTATGGCTACACCTTC. It is translated as CATMTGNYGYTF.

The chain joins TRBV20-1 to TRBJ1-1, with 9 bases matching TRBD1. In germline, CDR1 is DFQATT, CDR2 SNEGSKA (reference sequence). The ends lost 3 bases at V and 3 bases at J; junction bases unmatched: 14. The CDR3 has 17 amino acids. CDR3 sequence (DNA): TGCAGTGCTAGTCGCGGACAGGGGCCCCATTTTGACACTGAAGCTTTCTTT. It encodes CSASRGQGPHFDTEAFF.

The chain is built from TRBV5-1 and TRBJ2-1; TRBD2 aligns across 11 bases. Germline values: CDR1 SGHRS, CDR2 YFSETQ. V lost 1 base to trimming and J lost 3 bases; unmatched junction nucleotides: 6. CDR3 length: 17 residues. The CDR3 nucleotides read TGCGCCAGCAGCTTGCCTATGACTAGCGGGAACTACAATGAGCAGTTCTTC. Protein: CASSLPMTSGNYNEQFF.

The chain combines TRBV7-3 with TRBJ2-3; D is uncertain. The V and J ends lost 3 bases and 6 bases respectively, with 13 bases between them. CDR1 SGHTA and CDR2 FQGTGA come from the germline V gene. The CDR3 has 14 residues. The CDR3 here is CASSLSNGRDTQYF. Here the CDR3 DNA reads TGTGCCAGCAGCTTGAGTAACGGCAGGGATACGCAGTATTTT.

V is TRBV5-1 and J is TRBJ2-3; TRBD1 aligns across 8 bases. V was pared by 3 bases and J by 1 base, with 1 base of the junction left unmatched. CDR1 is SGHRS and CDR2 is YFSETQ in the germline V gene. This CDR3 comprises 14 residues. The CDR3 DNA is TGCGCCAGCAGCTGGGGACAGGGCACAGATACGCAGTATTTT. The encoded protein is CASSWGQGTDTQYF.

V is TRBV7-6 and J is TRBJ1-4, with unresolved D. V was shortened by 1 base and J by 0 bases, with 9 bases between the two germline ends. Germline V gives CDR1 SGHVS, CDR2 FNYEAQ. The CDR3 totals 16 residues. CDR3 residues: CASSLDRSATNEKLFF. CDR3 sequence (DNA): TGTGCCAGCAGCTTAGACAGATCGGCAACTAATGAAAAACTGTTTTTT.

V is TRBV5-1 and J is TRBJ2-1, with 12 positions matching TRBD2. Germline assignment: CDR1 SGHRS and CDR2 YFSETQ. V dropped 0 bases and J dropped 5; count of bases not matched to a gene: 3. The CDR3 covers 16 residues. This CDR3 reads CASSLGLAGGNNEQFF. The CDR3 nucleotides are TGCGCCAGCAGCTTGGGTCTAGCGGGAGGGAACAATGAGCAGTTCTTC.

The V call is TRBV15, the J call TRBJ2-1; 7 bases map to TRBD2. V gave up 9 bases and J gave up 6 bases; unmatched junction bases: 14. This CDR3 contains 15 residues. Germline V gene sequence: CDR1 LNHNV, CDR2 YYDKDF (reference sequence). This chain's CDR3 is CATQTQPGGSNEQFF. The DNA of the CDR3 is TGTGCCACGCAAACGCAGCCGGGAGGTAGCAATGAGCAGTTCTTC.

The gene calls are TRBV19 and TRBJ2-1; 8 bases map to TRBD2. The CDR3 covers 14 residues. Germline V gene data show CDR1 as LNHDA and CDR2 as SQIVND (reference sequence). V trimming: 5 bases; J trimming: 8 bases; junction bases outside the gene matches: 8. As DNA, the CDR3 is TGTGCCAGTAGTCCCCAGCGGGAGATATATGAGCAGTTCTTC. It codes for CASSPQREIYEQFF.